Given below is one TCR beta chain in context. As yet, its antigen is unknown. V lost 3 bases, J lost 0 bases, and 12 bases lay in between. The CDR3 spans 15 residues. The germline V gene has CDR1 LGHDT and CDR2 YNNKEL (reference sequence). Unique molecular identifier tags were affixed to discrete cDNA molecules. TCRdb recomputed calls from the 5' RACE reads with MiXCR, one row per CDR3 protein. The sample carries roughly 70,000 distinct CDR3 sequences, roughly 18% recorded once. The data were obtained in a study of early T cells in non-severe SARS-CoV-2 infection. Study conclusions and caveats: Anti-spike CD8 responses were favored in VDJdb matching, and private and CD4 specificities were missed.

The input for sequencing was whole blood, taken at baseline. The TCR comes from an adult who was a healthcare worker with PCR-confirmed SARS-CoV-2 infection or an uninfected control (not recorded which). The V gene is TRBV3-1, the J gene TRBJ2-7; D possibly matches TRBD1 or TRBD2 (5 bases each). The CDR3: CASSQGRRSSYEQYF. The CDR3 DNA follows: TGTGCCAGCAGCCAGGGACGCCGAAGCTCCTACGAGCAGTACTTC.